This T cell receptor (beta chain) was sequenced for a study of cytomegalovirus exposure and HLA in healthy donors. TCRdb's copy holds only in-frame clones and misses some; the assay was immunoSEQ multiplex PCR. The sample contains about 140,000 clones, roughly 86% of which appear only once. Between the trimmed V and J ends, which lost 8 bases and 3 bases, there was a span of 13 bases. Germline-derived CDR1 and CDR2 are SEHNR and FQNEAQ (reference sequence). The CDR3 is 14 residues long. Input material: PBMCs. This TCR derives from a man aged 18 to 30 in good health and CMV-seropositive. The rearrangement joins TRBV7-9 to TRBJ1-4, with a weak D call TRBD1 (5 bases). This CDR3 is CASRGTGANEKLFF. The CDR3 DNA sequence: TGTGCCAGCCGTGGTACAGGCGCTAATGAAAAACTGTTTTTT.